The 27 T cell receptor beta chains given below trace back to one sample, sequenced in a study of identical twins (TCRdb year 2016). The library relied on 5' RACE. The run used an Illumina HiSeq 2000. TCRdb reran the public reads through fastp at Q25 and MiXCR, keeping productive beta chains. Every CDR3 protein is listed once, alongside the most common genes and DNA of its rows. This sample is represented by hundreds of thousands of distinct CDR3 sequences; 8.6% of them were singletons. Of the sample, 0.98% is held by the ten largest clones. The sample was also reused in another study, on yellow fever vaccine responses in identical twins.

Material: PBMCs. These receptor sequences come from a woman in her late teens or twenties in good health.

As regards this clonotype: A clone one base away is much larger, so this may be a read error. The rearrangement links TRBV7-8 to TRBJ1-1; no firm D call. V dropped 3 bases and J dropped 13 bases, with 12 bases sitting between them. Germline CDR1 and CDR2: SGHVS and FQNEAQ. This CDR3 is built from 11 residues. The CDR3 sequence is CASSLSSGHFF. The DNA of the CDR3 is TGTGCCAGCAGCTTGAGCAGTGGTCATTTCTTT.

This clonotype was observed a handful of times. The J gene is TRBJ1-2, the V gene TRBV29-1, with D hard to call. This CDR3 has 11 amino acids. The V end lost 3 bases, the J end lost 4 bases, and 6 bases lay between the germline ends. The germline gives CDR1 SQVTM, CDR2 ANQGSEA. The CDR3 protein is CSVESGYGYTF. The CDR3 nucleotides are TGCAGCGTTGAGTCCGGCTATGGCTACACCTTC.

This clonotype was seen only once. This chain links TRBV11-2 with TRBJ2-7; TRBD2 aligns across 7 bases. This CDR3 contains 15 residues. From germline, CDR1 is SGHAT and CDR2 FQNNGV. With 4 bases clipped from V and 3 bases from J, the junction kept 9 bases outside the gene matches. The CDR3 protein is CASSSWGSGNYEQYF. The CDR3 DNA sequence: TGTGCCAGCAGCTCCTGGGGCAGCGGGAACTACGAGCAGTACTTC.

This clonotype was detected a few times. The chain combines TRBV20-1 with TRBJ2-1; 7 positions match TRBD2. Germline values: CDR1 DFQATT, CDR2 SNEGSKA (reference sequence). The CDR3 runs to 14 residues. V lost 1 base, J lost 6 bases, and 6 bases stayed unmatched. The CDR3 DNA reads as TGCAGTGCTAGAGTCCTGACTAGCAGCAATGAGCAGTTCTTC. Amino acids: CSARVLTSSNEQFF.

There are many counts of this clonotype. The chain has TRBV12-3 or TRBV12-4 and TRBJ2-7, with 10 bases lining up with TRBD2. The CDR3 is 16 residues long. V shed 6 bases and J 4 bases; nucleotides not matched to a gene: 12. The CDR3 DNA sequence: TGTGCCAGCAGCCCAGCGGGACTAGCGCTTTCTTACGAGCAGTACTTC. This sequence encodes CASSPAGLALSYEQYF.

The chain carries TRBV6-1 and TRBJ2-2; 7 positions agree with TRBD1. CDR3 length: 14 residues. V was clipped by 5 bases and J by 7 bases; unmatched bases: 7. Germline assignment: CDR1 MNHNS and CDR2 SASEGT. For the CDR3, the DNA is TGTGCCAGCAGTAAAGGACAGGAAATCGGGGAGCTGTTTTTT. Its protein product is CASSKGQEIGELFF.

This clonotype was found many times. This chain joins TRBV7-9 and TRBJ2-5; D may be TRBD1 (5 bases). There are 14 residues in the CDR3. V lost 7 bases and J 2 bases, leaving 14 bases between the germline ends. The V gene's germline CDR1 is SEHNR and CDR2 FQNEAQ (reference sequence). This CDR3 is CASNHRSGQETQYF. The CDR3 DNA follows: TGTGCCAGCAACCACAGGAGTGGTCAAGAGACCCAGTACTTC.

This clonotype occurred a few times. The V call is TRBV7-2, the J call TRBJ2-7, with 9 bases identical to TRBD2. Per germline, CDR1 SGHTA and CDR2 FQGNSA. This CDR3 has 14 residues. Unmatched junction bases numbered 4, after V lost 3 bases and J lost 4 bases. CDR3 loop: CASSFAGGVYEQYF. As DNA, the CDR3 is TGTGCCAGCAGCTTTGCGGGGGGGGTTTACGAGCAGTACTTC. Variable domain in full (rest from reference TRBV7-2 and TRBJ2-7): GAGVSQSPSNKVTEKGKDVELRCDPISGHTALYWYRQSLGQGLEFLIYFQGNSAPDKSGLPSDRFSAERTGGSVSTLTIQRTQQEDSAVYLCASSFAGGVYEQYFGPGTRLTVT.

The V gene is TRBV29-1, the J gene TRBJ1-2; D is undetermined. The V end lost 2 bases, the J end lost 7 bases, and 14 bases lay between the germline ends. Germline-derived CDR1 and CDR2 are SQVTM and ANQGSEA. This CDR3 contains 13 residues. The CDR3 sequence: CSVELRGWVGYTF. CDR3 DNA: TGCAGCGTTGAATTGCGGGGATGGGTTGGCTACACCTTC.

The chain recombines TRBV27 with TRBJ2-2, with D perhaps being TRBD1 or TRBD2 (7 bases each). Trimming left V 3 bases short and J 6 bases short, with 17 bases between. In germline, CDR1 is MNHEY, CDR2 SMNVEV (reference sequence). The CDR3 consists of 16 residues. The CDR3 bases are TGTGCCAGCAGTTTTATCACACAGGGGAGGGCCGGGGAGCTGTTTTTT. This sequence encodes CASSFITQGRAGELFF.

This clonotype appeared a few times. J is TRBJ2-7 and V is TRBV20-1; D may be TRBD1 or TRBD2 (5 bases each). Germline lookup yields CDR1 DFQATT and CDR2 SNEGSKA (reference sequence). This CDR3 region has 16 residues. V lost 0 bases to trimming and J lost 5 bases, with 20 bases between them. CDR3 amino acids: CSARDMGRGEVHEQYF. The CDR3 DNA reads TGCAGTGCTAGAGATATGGGTCGGGGCGAGGTCCACGAGCAGTACTTC.

This clonotype has more than one count but fewer than ten. The J gene is TRBJ1-2, the V gene TRBV20-1, with 10 bases that match TRBD1. The V and J ends lost 1 base and 5 bases, in that order; junction bases with no gene match: 1. This CDR3 contains 13 residues. Germline V gives CDR1 DFQATT, CDR2 SNEGSKA (reference sequence). CDR3 bases: TGCAGTGCTAGAGGGGACAGGGGATATGGCTACACCTTC. As protein: CSARGDRGYGYTF.

The V call is TRBV7-6, the J call TRBJ2-1; 11 positions match TRBD2. CDR1 and CDR2 from the germline V gene are SGHVS and FNYEAQ. CDR3 length equals 17 residues. The junction had 7 bases not matched to a gene; V was cut back by 1 base and J by 5 bases. DNA for the CDR3: TGTGCCAGCAGCTTAGACGCGCCGGGACTAGCGGACAATGAGCAGTTCTTC. Protein sequence: CASSLDAPGLADNEQFF.

This clonotype has more than one count but fewer than ten. CDR3 coding DNA: TGTGCCAGCAGCCCCACACGGGTCGGGGAAAAACTGTTTTTT. It yields the protein CASSPTRVGEKLFF. The gene calls are TRBV6-1 and TRBJ1-4, with unresolved D. Germline lookup yields CDR1 MNHNS and CDR2 SASEGT. V shed 6 bases and J shed 8 bases, with 16 bases lying between them. The CDR3 is made up of 14 amino acids.

The CDR3 coding sequence is TGTGCCAGCGTGAGCCGGGGATTAAGGCAGAACACCGGGGAGCTGTTTTTT. The encoded protein is CASVSRGLRQNTGELFF. The chain is built from TRBV28 and TRBJ2-2; a possible D gene is TRBD2 (5 bases). The germline gives CDR1 MDHEN, CDR2 SYDVKM. The CDR3 consists of 17 residues. Trimming cost V 8 bases and J 1 base, with 20 bases left between them.

This clonotype showed up many times. The V call is TRBV24-1, the J call TRBJ2-5; 8 bases fit TRBD1. Trimming at V came to 4 bases and at J to 4 bases, leaving 13 bases not matched to a gene. The CDR3 extends over 17 amino acids. CDR1 and CDR2 from the germline V gene are KGHDR and SFDVKD. CDR3 nucleotide sequence: TGTGCCACCAGTGACCCAGGGGGCCTCAGCCTGGGAGAGACCCAGTACTTC. Protein sequence: CATSDPGGLSLGETQYF.

The V gene is TRBV4-1, the J gene TRBJ2-1; 10 positions agree with TRBD2. The CDR3 sequence is 19 residues long. With V trimmed by 1 base and J by 1 base, 10 bases remained unmatched. CDR1 MGHRA and CDR2 YSYEKL come from the germline V gene. CDR3 sequence (DNA): TGCGCCAGCAGCCAAGGGGCGTCTAGCGGGAGCGTATCCTACAATGAGCAGTTCTTC. Protein product: CASSQGASSGSVSYNEQFF.

This clonotype was found many times. This rearrangement joins TRBV5-5 to TRBJ2-1; D not certain. Germline assignment: CDR1 SGHKS and CDR2 YYEKEE (reference sequence). The CDR3 has 13 amino acids. V shed 0 bases and J shed 9 bases, with 10 bases lying between them. This chain's CDR3 is CASSLVGLSEQFF. CDR3 coding DNA: TGTGCCAGCAGCTTGGTCGGGCTGAGTGAGCAGTTCTTC.

The rearrangement uses TRBV12-3 or TRBV12-4 and TRBJ2-5, with 8 bases lining up with TRBD2. The V and J ends lost 6 bases and 1 base, in that order; junction bases with no gene match: 7. This CDR3 is 15 amino acids long. Here the CDR3 reads CASSPPTSGQETQYF. The CDR3 bases are TGTGCCAGCAGCCCCCCTACTAGCGGCCAAGAGACCCAGTACTTC.

The rearrangement joins TRBV10-3 to TRBJ2-1; TRBD2 aligns across 9 bases. Trimming removed 3 bases from V and 4 bases from J; junction bases left unmatched: 4. Looked up from germline, CDR1 is ENHRY and CDR2 is SYGVKD. This CDR3 contains 15 residues. CDR3 amino acids: CAISEGLAGYNEQFF. Written as DNA, the CDR3 is TGTGCCATCAGTGAAGGGCTAGCGGGATACAATGAGCAGTTCTTC.

V and J are TRBV4-3 and TRBJ2-5, with D hard to call. V shed 1 base and J shed 2 bases, with 8 bases lying between them. Germline CDR1 reads LGHNA; CDR2 reads YSLEER. The CDR3 is 14 amino acids. This chain's CDR3 is CASSQVGRQETQYF. CDR3 bases: TGCGCCAGCAGCCAAGTAGGCAGACAAGAGACCCAGTACTTC.

This clonotype was counted a few times. The rearrangement links TRBV5-1 to TRBJ1-1, with D perhaps TRBD1 (6 bases). Per germline, CDR1 SGHRS and CDR2 YFSETQ. V shed 3 bases and J shed 2 bases, with 17 bases lying between them. CDR3 length equals 16 residues. CDR3: CASSSTLRTVNTEAFF. The DNA of the CDR3 is TGCGCCAGCAGCTCCACGTTAAGGACAGTTAACACTGAAGCTTTCTTT.

This clonotype was seen more than once but under ten times. CDR3 DNA sequence: TGCAGTTCCGTGGGGACTAGGGTCTCAGATACGCAGTATTTT. It encodes CSSVGTRVSDTQYF. This chain joins TRBV20-1 and TRBJ2-3; 8 nucleotides match TRBD2. Looked up from germline, CDR1 is DFQATT and CDR2 is SNEGSKA (reference sequence). The CDR3 runs 14 residues. Unmatched junction bases numbered 11, after V lost 8 bases and J lost 4 bases.

The chain employs TRBV6-5 and TRBJ2-5; D call uncertain. V was shortened by 6 bases and J by 5 bases, with 10 bases between the two germline ends. Germline CDR1 MNHEY, CDR2 SVGAGI. The CDR3 has 12 amino acids. This chain's CDR3 is CASRNAEETQYF. Here the CDR3 DNA reads TGTGCCAGCAGGAATGCGGAGGAGACCCAGTACTTC.

A few counts support this clonotype. This chain links TRBV7-9 with TRBJ2-7; TRBD1 agrees at 7 bases. From germline, CDR1 is SEHNR and CDR2 FQNEAQ (reference sequence). After removal of 4 bases from V and 5 bases from J, the junction contained 11 bases not matched to a gene. This CDR3 has 15 residues. In nucleotides, the CDR3 is TGTGCCAGCAGCTCCCGGGACAGCTTAAACCACGAGCAGTACTTC. Translation: CASSSRDSLNHEQYF.

This clonotype has at least ten counts. This chain connects TRBV12-3 or TRBV12-4 to TRBJ2-1, with TRBD2 identical over 10 bases. The CDR3 sequence is 15 residues long. V lost 1 base, J lost 5 bases, and 2 bases stayed unmatched. CDR3: CASSLVGLADNEQFF. The CDR3 coding sequence is TGTGCCAGCAGTTTAGTAGGACTAGCGGACAATGAGCAGTTCTTC.

This clonotype showed up many times. The V call is TRBV20-1, the J call TRBJ2-1; 12 bases are a match to TRBD2. Germline V gene sequence: CDR1 DFQATT, CDR2 SNEGSKA (reference sequence). J was trimmed by 3 bases and V by 4 bases; bases with no gene match: 7. The CDR3 extends over 16 amino acids. The CDR3 spells CSANSPSGGDYNEQFF. The CDR3 DNA reads as TGCAGTGCTAACTCCCCTAGCGGGGGGGACTACAATGAGCAGTTCTTC.